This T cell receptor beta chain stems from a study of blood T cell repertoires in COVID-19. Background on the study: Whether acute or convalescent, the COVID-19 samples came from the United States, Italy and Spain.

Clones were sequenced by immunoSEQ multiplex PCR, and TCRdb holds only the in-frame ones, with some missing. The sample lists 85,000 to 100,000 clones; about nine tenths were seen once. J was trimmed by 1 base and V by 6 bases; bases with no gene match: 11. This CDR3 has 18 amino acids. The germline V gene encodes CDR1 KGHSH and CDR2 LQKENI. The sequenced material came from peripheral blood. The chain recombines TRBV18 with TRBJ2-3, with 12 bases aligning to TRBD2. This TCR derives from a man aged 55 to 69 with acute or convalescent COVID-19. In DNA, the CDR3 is TGTGCCAGCTCGCCGAACCTAGCGGGGGGGCGAGGCACAGATACGCAGTATTTT. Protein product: CASSPNLAGGRGTDTQYF.